Listed below are T cell receptor beta chains from one sample, sequenced in a study of blood T cell repertoires in COVID-19. Clones were read by immunoSEQ multiplex PCR, and TCRdb kept only the in-frame ones, dropping some. The table has around 180,000 clones, 79% seen once; the top ten hold roughly a sixth. The sample taken for sequencing was peripheral blood. The receptors originated from a man aged 55-75 years with active or convalescent COVID-19. CDR3s include the opening cysteine and the closing phenylalanine or tryptophan. Each record gives: clone size, V gene, J gene, D gene, CDR3 DNA, CDR3 protein. The D gene is left open where the match is weak. Size is stated for part of the rows, as once, few or many counts, or as a class when the clone is expanded.

-	TRBV7-2	TRBJ1-1	-	TGTGCCAGCAGCCTACAGGGTTACACTGAAGCTTTCTTT	CASSLQGYTEAFF
-	TRBV4-3	TRBJ1-3	TRBD1	TGCGCCAGCAGCCAATACAGGGGCACTGGAAACACCATATATTTT	CASSQYRGTGNTIYF
once	TRBV7-3	TRBJ2-3	TRBD2	TGTGCCAGCAGCCTCCTTGGCGGGAGGGCAGATACGCAGTATTTT	CASSLLGGRADTQYF
-	TRBV7-2	TRBJ2-7	-	TGTGCCAGCAGATCAGGGGGACTCGAGCAGTACTTC	CASRSGGLEQYF
-	TRBV7-9	TRBJ2-1	TRBD2	TGTGCCAGCAGCTTTACTTCGACTAGCGGGAGTTCCTACAATGAGCAGTTCTTC	CASSFTSTSGSSYNEQFF
-	TRBV30	TRBJ1-5	TRBD1	TGTGCCTGGAGGGGGGGACAGCGCAATCAGCCCCAGCATTTT	CAWRGGQRNQPQHF
-	TRBV7-8	TRBJ2-7	TRBD2	TGTGCCAGCAGCTTAGCGCGGGGGGGTTACGAGCAGTACTTC	CASSLARGGYEQYF
once	TRBV28	TRBJ2-1	TRBD2	TGTGCCAGCAGTAGACCGACCGGGACTAGCGTCGATGAGCAGTTCTTC	CASSRPTGTSVDEQFF
-	TRBV27	TRBJ1-2	TRBD1	TGTGCCAGCAGTATTGACAGGGTTGGTTATGGCTACACCTTC	CASSIDRVGYGYTF
-	TRBV19	TRBJ1-1	TRBD1	TGTGCCAGTAGGCCGGGACAGGGGCTCGAAGCTTTCTTT	CASRPGQGLEAFF
-	TRBV10-3	TRBJ2-7	TRBD1	TGTGCCATCACGCCGGGACAGGGCTACGAGCAGTACTTC	CAITPGQGYEQYF
-	TRBV7-2	TRBJ2-7	-	TGTGCCAGCAGCCCTAGCAGCAACGAGCAGTACTTC	CASSPSSNEQYF
-	TRBV7-6	TRBJ2-2	TRBD2	TGTGCCAGCAGTCAGCGGGGTAGAGAGCTGTTTTTT	CASSQRGRELFF
-	TRBV5-1	TRBJ1-6	-	TGCGCCAGCAGCTTGGGACGGGGAAATTCACCCCTCCACTTT	CASSLGRGNSPLHF
-	TRBV27	TRBJ2-5	-	TGTGCCAGCAGCCGAGACGGGAGCAGGGAGACCCAGTACTTC	CASSRDGSRETQYF
-	TRBV7-9	TRBJ1-4	TRBD1	TGTGCCAGCAGCTTAGTGCGGACAGGGGTTGAAAAACTGTTTTTT	CASSLVRTGVEKLFF
few	TRBV12-5	TRBJ2-3	TRBD2	TGTGCTAGTGGCCCTCTACCGGGACTAGCGGGAGTGCGATCAGATACGCAGTATTTT	CASGPLPGLAGVRSDTQYF
-	TRBV27	TRBJ2-7	TRBD2	TGTGCCAGCAGTACCCGTCGGGCGGGAGTGCCCCACTACGAGCAGTACTTC	CASSTRRAGVPHYEQYF
-	TRBV5-4	TRBJ2-1	TRBD2	TGTGCCAGCAGCCCCGGGACTAGCGGGAACAATGAGCAGTTCTTC	CASSPGTSGNNEQFF
once	TRBV20-1	TRBJ2-7	-	TGCAGTGCTAGACCTGTCTACGAGCAGTACTTC	CSARPVYEQYF
-	TRBV5-1	TRBJ2-3	TRBD2	TGCGCCAGCAGCTACTCGACTAGCGGGAGTAGTAAGGGTACGCAGTATTTT	CASSYSTSGSSKGTQYF
-	TRBV7-2	TRBJ1-5	-	TGTGCCAGCAGCTTAGTCCTCGGCAATCAGCCCCAGCATTTT	CASSLVLGNQPQHF
few	TRBV5-5	TRBJ1-2	-	TGTGCCAGCAGCTTGGAGCCTAACTATGGCTACACCTTC	CASSLEPNYGYTF
-	TRBV18	TRBJ1-5	-	TGTGCCAGCTCACCCTCTATTCGGGGGAATAGCAATCAGCCCCAGCATTTT	CASSPSIRGNSNQPQHF